This T cell receptor beta chain was recovered during a study of blood T cell repertoires in COVID-19. Study details: Material from acute and convalescent COVID-19 was sourced from the United States, Italy and Spain. T cells, B-cell-depleted T cells, or PBMCs provided the cDNA or gDNA that served as material.

As processed by the authors: Amplified reference gene primers provided the basis for estimating nucleated cell counts. Here immunoSEQ multiplex PCR was the method, and the copy in TCRdb shows in-frame clones only, minus some. V, J and clone size reflect that table, while D and trimming were determined from the DNA. Among approximately 230,000 clones listed, 80% to 90% were seen once. Trimming shortened V by 2 bases and J by 10 bases, and 18 bases separated the two germline ends. The CDR3 sequence is 15 residues long. CDR1 is LGHDT, CDR2 YNNKEL, per germline (reference sequence). J is TRBJ2-1 and V is TRBV3-1 (or the pseudogene TRBV3-2), with D perhaps TRBD1 (5 bases). The source is a man aged 25-45 years who had recovered from COVID-19. The sequencing input was peripheral blood. The chain's CDR3 is CASSQFLRGISEQFF. As DNA, the CDR3 is TGTGCCAGCAGCCAATTCCTTAGGGGAATTAGCGAGCAGTTCTTC.